These 23 T cell receptor beta chains originate from one sample sequenced in a study of T cell responses to AZD1222 COVID-19 vaccine. Produced via immunoSEQ multiplex PCR; TCRdb's table is partial and in-frame only. The sample shows tens of thousands of clones, under 85% of them seen only once. Sequenced material: peripheral blood, taken on day 0 of MenACWY control vaccination. Receptors were obtained from an adult in good health.

This sequence joins TRBV23-1 and TRBJ1-3; D not certain. TRBV23-1 is annotated as an ORF whose role is uncertain. V lost 4 bases to trimming and J lost 4 bases, with 14 bases between them. This CDR3 is 15 amino acids long. CDR3 DNA: TGCGCCAGCAGTCCAACGCCCCGCGGAGGAAACACCATATATTTT. It yields the protein CASSPTPRGGNTIYF.

The chain links TRBV14 to TRBJ2-3, with 13 bases fitting TRBD2. The CDR3 has 20 amino acids. Germline CDR1 is SGHDN and CDR2 is FVKESK. The trim removed 0 bases at V and 2 bases at J, leaving 11 bases unmatched. CDR3 bases: TGTGCCAGCAGCCAAGAAAGGGCAACCGGACTAGCGGGAGACACAGATACGCAGTATTTT. This translates into CASSQERATGLAGDTDTQYF. Using reference TRBV14 and TRBJ2-3 for the parts outside the CDR3, the full variable domain is EAGVTQFPSHSVIEKGQTVTLRCDPISGHDNLYWYRRVMGKEIKFLLHFVKESKQDESGMPNNRFLAERTGGTYSTLKVQPAELEDSGVYFCASSQERATGLAGDTDTQYFGPGTRLTVL.

This chain connects TRBV29-1 to TRBJ1-2, with TRBD1 as a possible D gene (5 bases). The CDR3 totals 12 residues. V gave up 6 bases and J gave up 7 bases, with 15 bases separating them. CDR1 is SQVTM, CDR2 ANQGSEA, per germline. The CDR3 nucleotides read TGCAGCGTCTCCCATGGGGCTCTTGGCTACACCTTC. As protein: CSVSHGALGYTF.

The chain recombines TRBV19 with TRBJ1-5, with D tentatively TRBD1 (5 bases). CDR1 and CDR2 from the germline V gene are LNHDA and SQIVND (reference sequence). Trimming cost V 4 bases and J 7 bases, with 23 bases left between them. The CDR3 contains 17 residues. The CDR3 is CASSRGPPWGSQQPQHF. The CDR3 nucleotides read TGTGCCAGTAGTAGAGGACCCCCTTGGGGCTCCCAACAGCCCCAGCATTTT.

This clone was detected only a few times. The chain joins TRBV4-2 to TRBJ1-2; D unresolved. Germline V CDR1 and CDR2: LGHNA, YNFKEQ. V lost 0 bases and J 2 bases, leaving 13 bases between the germline ends. The CDR3 runs 16 residues. CDR3: CASSQDWEQPNYGYTF. Here the CDR3 DNA reads TGTGCCAGCAGCCAAGATTGGGAGCAGCCAAACTATGGCTACACCTTC.

The V and J genes are TRBV3-1 (or the pseudogene TRBV3-2) and TRBJ1-2; 8 nucleotides align to TRBD1. V trimming: 4 bases; J trimming: 4 bases; junction bases outside the gene matches: 2. CDR1 and CDR2 (germline): LGHDT, YNNKEL (reference sequence). There are 13 residues in the CDR3. The CDR3 nucleotides are TGTGCCAGCAGCCCTACAGGGGGCTATGGCTACACCTTC. Amino acid sequence: CASSPTGGYGYTF.

This clone was seen more than once but under ten times. The CDR3 protein is CASSLDSGSGYTF. The DNA for the CDR3 is TGCGCCAGCAGCTTAGATTCAGGGAGCGGCTACACCTTC. This chain joins TRBV5-1 and TRBJ1-2, with a possible D match to TRBD1 (5 bases). Per germline, CDR1 SGHRS and CDR2 YFSETQ. The CDR3 has 13 amino acids. V was trimmed by 2 bases and J by 8 bases, leaving 13 bases between them.

The table lists this clone with a count of one. CDR3 residues: CAWSAWDRTAEAFF. The CDR3 nucleotides are TGTGCCTGGAGTGCCTGGGACAGGACAGCTGAAGCTTTCTTT. J is TRBJ1-1 and V is TRBV30, with 8 bases identical to TRBD1. Germline lookup yields CDR1 GTSNPN and CDR2 SVGIG (reference sequence). The CDR3 has 14 residues. J lost 6 bases, V lost 1 base, and 7 bases had no gene match.

The V gene is TRBV5-1, the J gene TRBJ2-5; 8 positions agree with TRBD2. CDR3 length: 15 amino acids. Germline V CDR1 and CDR2: SGHRS, YFSETQ. Germline trimming cut 1 base from V and 1 base from J; bases unmatched to any gene: 3. In DNA, the CDR3 is TGCGCCAGCAGCTTGAGCGGGGGTTTCCAAGAGACCCAGTACTTC. Protein sequence: CASSLSGGFQETQYF.

V usage is TRBV12-3 or TRBV12-4 and J usage is TRBJ1-2; D remains ambiguous. The germline V and J ends were trimmed by 5 bases and 8 bases, with 12 bases remaining between them. CDR3 length equals 12 residues. The CDR3 loop reads CASSLRVKGYTF. DNA for the CDR3: TGTGCCAGCAGTCTAAGAGTTAAGGGCTACACCTTC.

In its sample, this clone was seen once. This chain uses TRBV30 with TRBJ1-1; D possibly corresponds to TRBD1 (5 bases). The CDR3 consists of 14 residues. The germline gives CDR1 GTSNPN, CDR2 SVGIG (reference sequence). V lost 0 bases to trimming and J lost 5 bases, with 13 bases between them. This CDR3 is CAWSVKGTRTEAFF. The CDR3 DNA is TGTGCCTGGAGTGTAAAGGGGACGAGAACTGAAGCTTTCTTT. Full variable domain (missing parts from reference TRBV30 and TRBJ1-1): SQTIHQWPATLVQPVGSPLSLECTVEGTSNPNLYWYRQAAGRGLQLLFYSVGIGQISSEVPQNLSASRPQDRQFILSSKKLLLSDSGFYLCAWSVKGTRTEAFFGQGTRLTVV.

The gene calls are TRBV28 and TRBJ1-3; a possible D gene is TRBD1 (5 bases). CDR1 MDHEN and CDR2 SYDVKM come from the germline V gene. V lost 2 bases and J 3 bases, leaving 8 bases between the germline ends. The length of the CDR3 is 14 residues. The DNA of the CDR3 is TGTGCCAGCAGTTTAGCGGGGGATGGAAACACCATATATTTT. Translated: CASSLAGDGNTIYF. The full variable domain, with the rest looked up from reference TRBV28 and TRBJ1-3, is DVKVTQSSRYLVKRTGEKVFLECVQDMDHENMFWYRQDPGLGLRLIYFSYDVKMKEKGDIPEGYSVSREKKERFSLILESASTNQTSMYLCASSLAGDGNTIYFGEGSWLTVV.

V is TRBV19 and J is TRBJ2-6; 7 positions match TRBD1. Germline assignment: CDR1 LNHDA and CDR2 SQIVND (reference sequence). The V segment lost 1 base and the J segment 3 bases; nucleotides outside the gene matches: 9. The CDR3 has 18 residues. CDR3 amino acids: CASSIVRTGFGGANVLTF. The CDR3 DNA follows: TGTGCCAGTAGTATAGTTAGGACAGGTTTCGGTGGGGCCAACGTCCTGACTTTC. Combining the CDR3 with reference TRBV19 and TRBJ2-6 gives the whole variable domain DGGITQSPKYLFRKEGQNVTLSCEQNLNHDAMYWYRQDPGQGLRLIYYSQIVNDFQKGDIAEGYSVSREKKESFPLTVTSAQKNPTAFYLCASSIVRTGFGGANVLTFGAGSRLTVL.

This clone was detected a few times. This sequence joins TRBV29-1 and TRBJ1-4; D unclear. The CDR3 runs to 12 residues. Deletions cut 6 bases from V and 2 bases from J, with 7 bases between. Germline CDR1 SQVTM, CDR2 ANQGSEA. The CDR3 sequence is CSVKMTNEKLFF. The CDR3 nucleotides are TGCAGCGTCAAGATGACTAATGAAAAACTGTTTTTT.

This clone appeared a few times. The chain uses TRBV5-6 and TRBJ2-5, with a tentative D call TRBD2 (6 bases). V lost 0 bases and J 0 bases, leaving 12 bases between the germline ends. The CDR3 has 16 residues. The germline V gene has CDR1 SGHDT and CDR2 YYEEEE. Here the CDR3 DNA reads TGTGCCAGCAGCTTGGTGGTTGCGGGATACCAAGAGACCCAGTACTTC. It yields the protein CASSLVVAGYQETQYF.

This chain joins TRBV5-4 and TRBJ1-4; 9 positions match TRBD1. The germline CDR1 and CDR2 sequences are SGHNT and YYREEE (reference sequence). The V segment lost 4 bases and the J segment 7 bases; nucleotides outside the gene matches: 8. The CDR3 spans 15 residues. CDR3 in DNA: TGTGCCAGCAGCCCCGGACAGGGGAGGGGTGAAAAACTGTTTTTT. Amino acid sequence: CASSPGQGRGEKLFF. The full variable domain, rest sourced from reference TRBV5-4 and TRBJ1-4, is ETGVTQSPTHLIKTRGQQVTLRCSSQSGHNTVSWYQQALGQGPQFIFQYYREEENGRGNFPPRFSGLQFPNYSSELNVNALELDDSALYLCASSPGQGRGEKLFFGSGTQLSVL.

The table lists this clone with a few counts. The DNA for the CDR3 is TGTGCCAGCAGTTTAATTTCGTACGAGCAGTACTTC. It is translated as CASSLISYEQYF. This chain joins TRBV28 and TRBJ2-7, with no clear D. Germline CDR1 and CDR2: MDHEN and SYDVKM. The CDR3 has 12 residues. The V end lost 2 bases, the J end lost 4 bases, and 6 bases lay between the germline ends.

The chain employs TRBV29-1 and TRBJ1-1; D uncertain. The V gene's germline CDR1 is SQVTM and CDR2 ANQGSEA. V was clipped by 7 bases and J by 8 bases, with 14 bases between them. The CDR3 extends over 11 amino acids. CDR3 region: CSGNPYPEAFF. As DNA, the CDR3 is TGCAGCGGTAATCCGTATCCCGAAGCTTTCTTT.

The gene calls are TRBV28 and TRBJ1-3, with 8 bases identical to TRBD1. The ends lost 0 bases at V and 4 bases at J; junction bases unmatched: 8. CDR3 size: 17 residues. Germline V gene sequence: CDR1 MDHEN, CDR2 SYDVKM. Written as DNA, the CDR3 is TGTGCCAGCAGTTTATGGGTGGACAGGGAAGACGGAAACACCATATATTTT. It translates to CASSLWVDREDGNTIYF.

This chain connects TRBV6-4 to TRBJ1-4, with D possibly matching TRBD1 (6 bases). Trimming took 6 bases from V and 4 from J, leaving 12 bases between them. The CDR3 contains 14 residues. Germline V gives CDR1 MRHNA, CDR2 SNTAGT. Written as DNA, the CDR3 is TGTGCCAGCAGATTGGACAGCAATAATGAAAAACTGTTTTTT. Its translation is CASRLDSNNEKLFF.

This clone has only one observation. Other DNA sequences of this sample code for an identical CDR3. The rearrangement uses TRBV10-3 and TRBJ1-2; D perhaps matches TRBD1 (6 bases). CDR1 is ENHRY and CDR2 is SYGVKD in the germline V gene. The ends were cut back, 0 bases at V and 5 bases at J, with 7 bases in the middle. This CDR3 spans 13 amino acids. CDR3: CAISESGGYGYTF. The DNA of the CDR3 is TGTGCCATCAGTGAGTCAGGGGGATATGGCTACACCTTC.

This clone was seen just once. The chain employs TRBV29-1 and TRBJ1-3; D gene uncertain. Germline V lookup: CDR1 SQVTM, CDR2 ANQGSEA. The V end was cut by 5 bases, the J end by 7 bases, with 12 bases between. The CDR3 is 12 amino acids. The DNA of the CDR3 is TGCAGCGTTTCAAAGGATGACAACACCATATATTTT. This codes for CSVSKDDNTIYF.

V is TRBV28 and J is TRBJ2-2; D call uncertain. V dropped 5 bases and J dropped 2 bases, with 6 bases sitting between them. The germline V gene encodes CDR1 MDHEN and CDR2 SYDVKM. The CDR3 contains 13 residues. The CDR3 reads CASSLGNTGELFF. The CDR3 nucleotides read TGTGCCAGCAGTCTGGGCAACACCGGGGAGCTGTTTTTT.